These 18 T cell receptor beta chains came from one sample sequenced in a study of post-analysis software for immune sequencing data. Their antigens remain unidentified. The study, taken as a whole, reports: TRBV5-6, TRBV5-1 and TRBV20-1 were among four or five TRBV segments more frequent in patients than controls.

Built from TCR beta cDNA, the libraries had unique molecular identifiers in them. TCRdb re-called the PCR reads with MiXCR, one entry per CDR3 protein. The profile shows hundreds of thousands of distinct CDR3 sequences, roughly 29% of them singletons. Sequenced input: blood. The receptors shown here come from a girl between 10 and 17 years old with multiple sclerosis.

The chain combines TRBV25-1 with TRBJ2-1; tentative D call: TRBD2 (5 bases). The CDR3 has 14 residues. V lost 4 bases and J 4 bases, leaving 11 bases between the germline ends. Germline CDR1 is MGHDK and CDR2 is SYGVNS. The CDR3 reads CASSGGSPYNEQFF. DNA of the CDR3: TGTGCCAGCAGTGGAGGGAGTCCGTACAATGAGCAGTTCTTC.

Turning to this clonotype: This may stem from a read error, because a much larger clone lies one nucleotide away. This chain joins TRBV12-3 or TRBV12-4 and TRBJ2-5; D is unclear. The CDR3 has 12 amino acids. The V gene lost 5 bases and the J gene lost 11 bases, with 15 bases spanning the gap. The CDR3 loop reads CASSEFSYEQYF. The DNA for the CDR3 is TGTGCCAGCAGTGAGTTTTCCTATGAGCAGTACTTC.

The CDR3 DNA reads as TGTGCCAGCAGCCTGCCGGGACAGGGTTTTGTAGATGAGCAGTTCTTC. This codes for CASSLPGQGFVDEQFF. The chain combines TRBV7-9 with TRBJ2-1, with 9 bases fitting TRBD1. Trimming cost V 5 bases and J 8 bases; bases outside gene matches: 13. The CDR3 is 16 amino acids. Germline V lookup: CDR1 SEHNR, CDR2 FQNEAQ (reference sequence).

Regarding this clonotype: A much larger clone sits a single nucleotide away, making a read error possible. The chain carries TRBV28 and TRBJ2-7; 7 positions agree with TRBD2. From germline, CDR1 is MDHEN and CDR2 SYDVKM. The ends lost 5 bases at V and 7 bases at J; junction bases unmatched: 17. This CDR3 spans 16 amino acids. The CDR3: CASSIPLTGGSTEQYF. In nucleotides, the CDR3 is TGTGCCAGCAGTATACCCCTGACGGGAGGATCCACGGAGCAGTACTTC.

This clonotype came up a few times. The rearrangement uses TRBV20-1 and TRBJ2-7; 12 bases agree with TRBD2. Germline values: CDR1 DFQATT, CDR2 SNEGSKA (reference sequence). V shed 0 bases, J shed 3 bases, and the junction held 3 bases outside the gene matches. This CDR3 has 15 residues. CDR3: CSARELAGGNYEQYF. DNA for the CDR3: TGCAGTGCTAGAGAGCTAGCGGGAGGGAACTACGAGCAGTACTTC.

This clonotype has a single count. The rearrangement joins TRBV9 to TRBJ1-1; D unresolved. Per germline, CDR1 SGDLS and CDR2 YYNGEE. The CDR3 is made up of 13 amino acids. Trimming took off 0 bases at V and 1 base at J, with 4 bases between the two ends. CDR3 amino acids: CASSVGTNTEAFF. For the CDR3, the DNA is TGTGCCAGCAGCGTAGGAACGAACACTGAAGCTTTCTTT.

Comment on this clonotype: A much larger clone lies a single base off, so this may be a read error. The chain couples TRBV29-1 to TRBJ2-3; maybe TRBD2 (6 bases). Germline V gives CDR1 SQVTM, CDR2 ANQGSEA. The CDR3 runs to 10 residues. The CDR3 nucleotides are TGCAGCGTGGGGGGAGATGCGCAGTATTTT. Protein: CSVGGDAQYF.

Many counts were recorded for this clonotype. The rearrangement uses TRBV7-2 and TRBJ2-1; 9 bases are shared with TRBD2. This CDR3 comprises 15 residues. The V segment lost 0 bases and the J segment 7 bases; nucleotides outside the gene matches: 4. Germline CDR1 is SGHTA and CDR2 is FQGNSA. CDR3 residues: CASSLAAGGRNEQFF. The CDR3 region has the DNA TGTGCCAGCAGCTTAGCTGCGGGGGGGCGTAATGAGCAGTTCTTC.

V usage is TRBV3-1 and J usage is TRBJ2-7; no clear D gene. The CDR3 runs 13 residues. CDR1 is LGHDT and CDR2 is YNNKEL in the germline V gene (reference sequence). Trimming took off 1 base at V and 4 bases at J, with 8 bases between the two ends. The CDR3 bases are TGTGCCAGCAGCCAAGCCAAACAATACGAGCAGTACTTC. It codes for CASSQAKQYEQYF.

Ten or more counts support this clonotype. The rearrangement uses TRBV29-1 and TRBJ2-5; D gene ambiguous. Trimming removed 4 bases from V and 0 bases from J, with 24 bases in between. The CDR3 has 18 amino acids. Germline-derived CDR1 and CDR2 are SQVTM and ANQGSEA. The CDR3, as DNA: TGCAGCGTTGGGTCGAGGCTCTTGAAAGCCTGGTACCAAGAGACCCAGTACTTC. As protein: CSVGSRLLKAWYQETQYF.

The V call is TRBV7-2, the J call TRBJ2-2, with TRBD1 matching over 10 bases. This CDR3 has 15 residues. V gave up 7 bases and J gave up 7 bases; unmatched junction bases: 9. Germline V lookup: CDR1 SGHTA, CDR2 FQGNSA. The CDR3 DNA follows: TGTGCCAGCAACCCCCAGGGGACAGGGGTCGGGGAGCTGTTTTTT. This encodes CASNPQGTGVGELFF.

Ten or more counts support this clonotype. This rearrangement joins TRBV20-1 to TRBJ2-4; the D gene is possibly TRBD2 (7 bases). V was trimmed by 1 base and J by 9 bases, leaving 13 bases between them. The germline V gene encodes CDR1 DFQATT and CDR2 SNEGSKA (reference sequence). This CDR3 comprises 13 residues. Written as DNA, the CDR3 is TGCAGTGCTAGAGTCGGGGGGCAGGGCATTCAGTACTTC. As protein: CSARVGGQGIQYF.

This clonotype came up a few times. The chain recombines TRBV5-1 with TRBJ1-6; D is ambiguous. The CDR3 totals 16 residues. V lost 4 bases to trimming and J lost 9 bases, with 20 bases between them. Germline CDR1 SGHRS, CDR2 YFSETQ. The CDR3 nucleotides read TGCGCCAGCAGCCCGGAAGACACCATCTCGGGTTCACCCCTCCACTTT. It is translated as CASSPEDTISGSPLHF.

The rearrangement links TRBV28 to TRBJ2-7; D is perhaps TRBD1 (5 bases). The ends were cut back, 7 bases at V and 0 bases at J, with 13 bases in the middle. CDR3 length equals 14 residues. CDR1 and CDR2 from the germline V gene are MDHEN and SYDVKM. CDR3 nucleotides: TGTGCCAGCAAAATGGAACAGGACTCCTACGAGCAGTACTTC. Protein sequence: CASKMEQDSYEQYF.

The rearrangement joins TRBV15 to TRBJ2-6, with D uncertain. Looked up from germline, CDR1 is LNHNV and CDR2 is YYDKDF (reference sequence). The CDR3 has 14 amino acids. V gave up 6 bases and J gave up 2 bases, with 8 bases separating them. CDR3 amino acids: CATSKRAGANVLTF. CDR3 nucleotides: TGTGCCACCAGTAAAAGGGCTGGGGCCAACGTCCTGACTTTC.

The chain uses TRBV19 and TRBJ1-1; TRBD1 is a possible D gene (5 bases). With 9 bases removed from V and 0 bases from J, the gap between germline ends came to 41 bases. The CDR3 contains 23 residues. Germline CDR1 is LNHDA and CDR2 is SQIVND (reference sequence). The DNA of the CDR3 is TGTGCCAGCGAAGGACAAAGCCCCGAGGGTTCGAGAGGACAACCGTTCATGAACACTGAAGCTTTCTTT. It yields the protein CASEGQSPEGSRGQPFMNTEAFF.

The chain recombines TRBV4-3 with TRBJ2-3; 8 bases fit TRBD2. This CDR3 has 16 residues. Germline trimming cut 2 bases from V and 1 base from J; bases unmatched to any gene: 5. Germline V gene sequence: CDR1 LGHNA, CDR2 YSLEER. CDR3 nucleotides: TGCGCCAGCAGCCAACTACAGACTAGCGGCACAGATACGCAGTATTTT. It is translated as CASSQLQTSGTDTQYF.

The sample holds a few counts of this clonotype. The chain employs TRBV7-9 and TRBJ2-1; D is unclear. The CDR3 runs to 17 residues. V dropped 2 bases and J dropped 3 bases, with 17 bases sitting between them. Per germline, CDR1 SEHNR and CDR2 FQNEAQ (reference sequence). The CDR3 spells CASSLNPVGDFYNEQFF. CDR3 DNA: TGTGCCAGCAGCTTAAACCCCGTTGGTGACTTCTACAATGAGCAGTTCTTC.